A selection of T cell receptor beta chains follows, all from one sample in a study of glioma-infiltrating T cells. TCRdb re-called the multiplex PCR reads through MiXCR, storing one row per CDR3 protein. The sample gives around 390,000 distinct CDR3 sequences, 41% of which show up once; around 13% is in the top ten. Material for sequencing was glioma tissue, nonneoplastic brain tissue, or PBMCs (not recorded which). The origin of the receptors is a human donor with low-grade glioma or glioblastoma, undergoing nonglioma brain surgery, or in good health (not recorded which). Both conserved end residues are part of each CDR3. A D gene is named only where the DNA matches it firmly. The size of a clone is reported for some rows only, either as once, few or many, or as a class for expanded clones.

j_call | d_call | v_call | clone_size | cdr3_nt | cdr3_aa
TRBJ2-5 | . | TRBV20-1 | . | TGCAGTGCTGGAGAACCGGGACGGATCCAAGAGACCCAGTACTTC | CSAGEPGRIQETQYF
TRBJ1-1 | . | TRBV6-2/TRBV6-3 | many | TGTGCCAGCAGTCTCCGGGACGGGGACACTGAAGCTTTCTTT | CASSLRDGDTEAFF
TRBJ2-7 | . | TRBV6-1 | many | TGTGCCAGCACCCTCGGACAGACCTACGAGCAGTACTTC | CASTLGQTYEQYF
TRBJ1-6 | . | TRBV12-3/TRBV12-4 | once | TGTGCCAGCACTTTGGGAGGCTCGAATTCACCCCTCCACTTT | CASTLGGSNSPLHF
TRBJ2-1 | TRBD2 | TRBV2 | . | TGTGCCAGCAGGGGGGCTAGCGGGATCTACAATGAGCAATTCTTC | CASRGASGIYNEQFF
TRBJ2-7 | . | TRBV6-1 | few | TGTGCCAGCAGTGAAACGGTGCGGGAAATTTACGAGCAGTACTTC | CASSETVREIYEQYF
TRBJ2-3 | TRBD2 | TRBV28 | . | TGTGCCAGCAGTTTAACTAGCGGGAGGGCCCTCAGCACAGATACGCAGTATTTT | CASSLTSGRALSTDTQYF
TRBJ2-7 | TRBD2 | TRBV20-1 | many | TGCAGTGCTAGAGATCAGGGCGGGAGCGGTAACTACGAGCAGTACTTC | CSARDQGGSGNYEQYF
TRBJ1-5 | . | TRBV28 | many | TGTGCCAGCAGTTTAATTGGTCCGAGCAATCAGCCCCAGCATTTT | CASSLIGPSNQPQHF
TRBJ2-3 | . | TRBV20-1 | . | TGCAGTGCTAGGGCTAGGACAGCCTCAGATACGCAGTATTTT | CSARARTASDTQYF
TRBJ1-3 | TRBD1 | TRBV18 | . | TGTGCCAGCTCAGCCACAGGGGACTCTGGAAACACCATATATTTT | CASSATGDSGNTIYF
TRBJ2-7 | . | TRBV7-7 | . | TGTGCCAGCAGCCCCGGAGAAACCTACAATGAGCAGTACTTC | CASSPGETYNEQYF
TRBJ2-5 | . | TRBV4-1 | many | TGCGCCAGCAGCGCTACTAGAAGCCAAGAGACCCAGTACTTC | CASSATRSQETQYF
TRBJ2-3 | TRBD2 | TRBV6-1 | . | TGTGCCAGTAAGGGAGGGCTCTTCGCAGATACGCAGTATTTT | CASKGGLFADTQYF
TRBJ1-2 | . | TRBV20-1 | many | TGCAGTGCCGGGAGGGTAGGGGTCTATGGCTACACCTTC | CSAGRVGVYGYTF
TRBJ1-1 | . | TRBV7-9 | . | TGTGCCAGCAGCTCACGTACAGGGAGGGGCACTGAAGCTTTCTTT | CASSSRTGRGTEAFF
TRBJ2-1 | . | TRBV7-2 | . | TGTGCCAGCAGCTTAAACCAGCCCTATGAGCAGTTCTTC | CASSLNQPYEQFF
TRBJ1-1 | . | TRBV6-1 | many | TGTGCCAGCAGGAAATTTTTGAACACTGAAGCTTTCTTT | CASRKFLNTEAFF
TRBJ1-1 | . | TRBV2 | few | TGTGCCAGCAGGCCTTTACAAGCGAACACTGAAGCTTTCTTT | CASRPLQANTEAFF
TRBJ2-1 | . | TRBV28 | . | TGTGCCAGCATCAGGGCCATCTTGGTGTTTTTC | CASIRAILVFF
TRBJ2-3 | . | TRBV7-2 | many | TGTGCCAGCAGCTGGGGGGTGGATACGCAGTATTTT | CASSWGVDTQYF
TRBJ2-3 | TRBD1 | TRBV2 | few | TGTGCCAGCAGTGAGCTAACAGGGGGTGGCACAGATACGCAGTATTTT | CASSELTGGGTDTQYF
TRBJ2-2 | . | TRBV10-3 | . | TGTGCCATCACCCAGGAAGGAGGAGCGAACACCGGGGAGCTGTTTTTT | CAITQEGGANTGELFF
TRBJ1-1 | . | TRBV3-1 | . | TGTGCCAGCAGCCAAGTTGGGACCACTGAAGCTTTCTTT | CASSQVGTTEAFF
TRBJ2-3 | . | TRBV7-3 | . | TGTGCCAGCAGCTTAACGTATGGCGGTTCCACAGATACGCAGTATTTT | CASSLTYGGSTDTQYF
TRBJ2-1 | TRBD2 | TRBV7-6 | . | TGTGCCAGCAGCTTAGGAATTGTGACTAGCGGGCGGCACAATGAGCAGTTCTTC | CASSLGIVTSGRHNEQFF